One sample yielded the 6 T cell receptor beta chains listed below, sequenced in a study of CD8+CD57+ T cells in acquired aplastic anemia. The TCR beta profiling, which covered VDJ combination and CDR3 sequence, was carried out using genomic DNA as the template. From the reads, TCRdb called clonotypes with MiXCR, one entry per CDR3 protein. Of about 160,000 distinct CDR3 sequences listed, around 45% are singletons. The source material was sorted CD4+, CD8+, or CD8+CD57+ T cells (not recorded which) from PBMCs. Receptors originate from a human donor in good health.

The gene calls are TRBV6-5 and TRBJ2-1; 7 bases align to TRBD2. V trimming: 3 bases; J trimming: 5 bases; junction bases outside the gene matches: 7. The germline gives CDR1 MNHEY, CDR2 SVGAGI. The CDR3 covers 15 residues. CDR3 sequence reads: CASSYKGLVNNEQFF. The CDR3 DNA follows: TGTGCCAGCAGTTATAAAGGACTAGTCAACAATGAGCAGTTCTTC.

V gene TRBV19 combines with J gene TRBJ1-5, with unresolved D. The germline V gene has CDR1 LNHDA and CDR2 SQIVND (reference sequence). CDR3 length equals 14 residues. V lost 3 bases, J lost 6 bases, and 12 bases lay in between. The CDR3 reads CASSIESGSQPQHF. CDR3 bases: TGTGCCAGTAGTATTGAGTCGGGATCTCAGCCCCAGCATTTT.

This chain connects TRBV15 to TRBJ2-7; no firm D call. There are 15 residues in the CDR3. Germline V gives CDR1 LNHNV, CDR2 YYDKDF (reference sequence). V dropped 0 bases and J dropped 4 bases, with 13 bases sitting between them. Here the CDR3 reads CATSRDRRVSYEQYF. CDR3 sequence (DNA): TGTGCCACCAGCAGAGATCGACGGGTGAGTTACGAGCAGTACTTC.

The sample holds many counts of this clonotype. This rearrangement joins TRBV7-3 to TRBJ2-1; no clear D. CDR3 length: 12 residues. The V gene lost 1 base and the J gene lost 6 bases, with 4 bases spanning the gap. CDR1 is SGHTA and CDR2 is FQGTGA in the germline V gene. The CDR3 region has the DNA TGTGCCAGCAGCTTAAACCTCAATGAGCAGTTCTTC. Encoded protein: CASSLNLNEQFF. Variable domain in full (rest from reference TRBV7-3 and TRBJ2-1): GAGVSQTPSNKVTEKGKYVELRCDPISGHTALYWYRQSLGQGPEFLIYFQGTGAADDSGLPNDRFFAVRPEGSVSTLKIQRTERGDSAVYLCASSLNLNEQFFGPGTRLTVL.

This chain joins TRBV7-9 and TRBJ1-2, with 9 bases matching TRBD1. V was pared by 4 bases and J by 6 bases, with 6 bases of the junction left unmatched. The CDR3 runs 14 residues. Germline V CDR1 and CDR2: SEHNR, FQNEAQ (reference sequence). For the CDR3, the DNA is TGTGCCAGCAGCTACGGACAGGGGAGGGATGGCTACACCTTC. It codes for CASSYGQGRDGYTF.

Note on this clonotype: This may be a read error: a much more frequent sequence differs by one nucleotide. V usage is TRBV20-1 and J usage is TRBJ2-1; no reliable D call. The CDR3 spans 15 residues. Trimming stripped 6 bases from V and 9 bases from J, with 24 bases between. Germline V CDR1 and CDR2: DFQATT, SNEGSKA (reference sequence). The chain's CDR3 is CSARIFKENWFEQFF. CDR3 coding DNA: TGCAGTGCCAGGATATTTAAGGAGAACTGGTTTGAGCAGTTCTTC.